The clone carrying this TCR beta chain was counted many times. What it binds is not known. This sample was taken from a study of Graves' ophthalmopathy and Graves' hyperthyroidism. The CDR3 has 14 residues. V lost 2 bases to trimming and J lost 3 bases, with 10 bases between them. CDR1 MNHEY and CDR2 SVGAGI come from the germline V gene. CDR3 regions of TCR beta were amplified from RNA transcripts. The library came from an HTBI-primed first-round RT-PCR and a second-round multiplex PCR. TCRdb called the multiplex PCR reads again in MiXCR, with one record for every CDR3 protein. There are about 700,000 distinct CDR3 sequences in the sample; about 44% occur only once, and approximately 46% lies in the top ten. Points from the study as a whole: A 13-signature model separated ophthalmopathy from stable hyperthyroidism, 87.88% sensitivity, around 79% specificity. Predictions made by the model for ophthalmopathy progression reached roughly 71% sensitivity and around 72% specificity.

The study excluded patients with other autoimmune diseases, uncontrolled infections, pregnancy or lactation. This TCR was sampled from an adult man with Graves' ophthalmopathy. The chain couples TRBV6-5 to TRBJ1-2; D may be TRBD1 (6 bases). Material for sequencing was peripheral blood. CDR3 sequence: CASSYEAGDYGYTF. For the CDR3, the DNA is TGTGCCAGCAGTTACGAGGCAGGGGACTATGGCTACACCTTC.